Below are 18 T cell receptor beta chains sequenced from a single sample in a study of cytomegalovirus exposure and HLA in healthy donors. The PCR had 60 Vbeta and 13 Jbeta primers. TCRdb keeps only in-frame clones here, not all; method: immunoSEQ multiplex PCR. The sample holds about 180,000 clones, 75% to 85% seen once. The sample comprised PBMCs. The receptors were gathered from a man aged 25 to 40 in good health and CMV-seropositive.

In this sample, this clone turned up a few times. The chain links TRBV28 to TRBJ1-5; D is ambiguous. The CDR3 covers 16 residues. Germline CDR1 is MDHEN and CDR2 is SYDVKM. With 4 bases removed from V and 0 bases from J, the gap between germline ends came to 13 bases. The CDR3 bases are TGTGCCAGCAGTTCGTTTCGACGGAGTAGCAATCAGCCCCAGCATTTT. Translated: CASSSFRRSSNQPQHF. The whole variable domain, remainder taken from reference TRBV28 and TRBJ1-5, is DVKVTQSSRYLVKRTGEKVFLECVQDMDHENMFWYRQDPGLGLRLIYFSYDVKMKEKGDIPEGYSVSREKKERFSLILESASTNQTSMYLCASSSFRRSSNQPQHFGDGTRLSIL.

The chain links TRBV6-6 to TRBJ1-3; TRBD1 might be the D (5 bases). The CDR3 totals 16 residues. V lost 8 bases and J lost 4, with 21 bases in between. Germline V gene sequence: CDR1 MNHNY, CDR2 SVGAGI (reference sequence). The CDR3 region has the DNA TGTGCCAGCTGTAAAACTTCGACAGTTCTAGGAAACACCATATATTTT. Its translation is CASCKTSTVLGNTIYF.

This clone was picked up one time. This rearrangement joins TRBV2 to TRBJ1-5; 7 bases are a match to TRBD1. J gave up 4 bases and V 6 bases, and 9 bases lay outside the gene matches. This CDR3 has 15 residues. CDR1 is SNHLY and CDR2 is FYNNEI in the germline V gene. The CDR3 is CASRHSGTENQPQHF. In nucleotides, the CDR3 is TGTGCCAGCAGACACTCCGGGACAGAGAATCAGCCCCAGCATTTT.

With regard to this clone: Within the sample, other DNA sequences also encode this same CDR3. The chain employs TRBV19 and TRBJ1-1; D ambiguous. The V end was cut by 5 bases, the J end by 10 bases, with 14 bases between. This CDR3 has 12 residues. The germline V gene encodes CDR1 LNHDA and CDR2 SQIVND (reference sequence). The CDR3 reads CASSLPGSGAFF. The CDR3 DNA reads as TGTGCCAGTAGTTTACCCGGGTCTGGAGCTTTCTTT.

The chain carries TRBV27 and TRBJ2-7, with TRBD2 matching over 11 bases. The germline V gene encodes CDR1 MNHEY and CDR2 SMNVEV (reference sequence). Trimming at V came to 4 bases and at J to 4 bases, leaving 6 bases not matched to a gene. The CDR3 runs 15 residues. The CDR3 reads CASSYLGLAGYEQYF. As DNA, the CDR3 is TGTGCCAGCAGTTACCTCGGACTAGCGGGTTACGAGCAGTACTTC.

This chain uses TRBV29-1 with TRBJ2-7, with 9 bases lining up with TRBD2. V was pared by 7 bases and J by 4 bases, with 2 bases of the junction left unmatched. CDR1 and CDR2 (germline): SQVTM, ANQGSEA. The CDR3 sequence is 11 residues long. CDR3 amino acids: CSGTSAYEQYF. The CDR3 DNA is TGCAGCGGGACTAGCGCGTACGAGCAGTACTTC.

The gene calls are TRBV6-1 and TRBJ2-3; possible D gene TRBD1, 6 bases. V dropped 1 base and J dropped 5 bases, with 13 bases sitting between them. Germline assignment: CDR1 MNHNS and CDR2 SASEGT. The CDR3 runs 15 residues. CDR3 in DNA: TGTGCCAGCAGTGAAGGTGGACAAGGGGGAGATACGCAGTATTTT. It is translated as CASSEGGQGGDTQYF.

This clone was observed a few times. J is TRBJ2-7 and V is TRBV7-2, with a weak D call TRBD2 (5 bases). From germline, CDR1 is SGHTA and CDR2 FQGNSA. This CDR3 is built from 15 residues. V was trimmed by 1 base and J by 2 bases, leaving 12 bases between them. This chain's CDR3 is CASSLVGARAYEQYF. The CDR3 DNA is TGTGCCAGCAGCTTAGTGGGAGCCCGAGCCTACGAGCAGTACTTC.

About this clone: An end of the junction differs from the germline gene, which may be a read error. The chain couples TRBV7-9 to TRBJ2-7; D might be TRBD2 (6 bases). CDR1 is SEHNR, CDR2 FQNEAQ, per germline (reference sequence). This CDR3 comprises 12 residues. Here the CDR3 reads CSSSSSRLGQYF. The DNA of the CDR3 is TGTTCCAGCAGCTCGAGCAGACTAGGCCAGTACTTC.

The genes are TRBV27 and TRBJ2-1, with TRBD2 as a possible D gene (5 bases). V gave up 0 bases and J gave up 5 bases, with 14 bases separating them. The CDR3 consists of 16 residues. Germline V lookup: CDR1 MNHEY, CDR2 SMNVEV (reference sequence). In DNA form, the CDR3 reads TGTGCCAGCAGTTTATCGTTCGGGGATAAGAACAATGAGCAGTTCTTC. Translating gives CASSLSFGDKNNEQFF.

DNA for the CDR3: TGTGCCAGCAGCACCCCGGGACTAGGGAACACCGGGGAGCTGTTTTTT. This encodes CASSTPGLGNTGELFF. The chain carries TRBV9 and TRBJ2-2; the match to TRBD2 covers 8 bases. This CDR3 contains 16 residues. CDR1 and CDR2 (germline): SGDLS, YYNGEE. Trimming took 4 bases from V and 1 from J; bases not matched to a gene: 6.

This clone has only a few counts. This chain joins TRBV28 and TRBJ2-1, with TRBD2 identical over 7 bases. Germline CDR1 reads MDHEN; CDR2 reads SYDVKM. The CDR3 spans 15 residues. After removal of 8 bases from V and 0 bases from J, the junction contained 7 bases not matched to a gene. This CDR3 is CASRLAVSSYNEQFF. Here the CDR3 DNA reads TGTGCCAGCCGTCTAGCGGTCAGCTCCTACAATGAGCAGTTCTTC.

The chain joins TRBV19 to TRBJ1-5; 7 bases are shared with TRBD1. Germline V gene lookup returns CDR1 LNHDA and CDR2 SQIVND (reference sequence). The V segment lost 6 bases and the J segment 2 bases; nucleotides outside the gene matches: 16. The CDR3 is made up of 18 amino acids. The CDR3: CASSQPRARGSGNQPQHF. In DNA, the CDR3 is TGTGCCAGTAGCCAACCCCGTGCCAGGGGGAGTGGCAATCAGCCCCAGCATTTT. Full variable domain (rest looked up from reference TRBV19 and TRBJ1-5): DGGITQSPKYLFRKEGQNVTLSCEQNLNHDAMYWYRQDPGQGLRLIYYSQIVNDFQKGDIAEGYSVSREKKESFPLTVTSAQKNPTAFYLCASSQPRARGSGNQPQHFGDGTRLSIL.

CDR3 residues: CASSLTGWDTEAFF. CDR3 sequence (DNA): TGCGCCAGCAGCTTGACAGGGTGGGACACTGAAGCTTTCTTT. The V call is TRBV5-1, the J call TRBJ1-1; D may be TRBD1 (6 bases). Germline V CDR1 and CDR2: SGHRS, YFSETQ. V shed 1 base and J shed 3 bases, with 10 bases lying between them. The CDR3 extends over 14 amino acids.

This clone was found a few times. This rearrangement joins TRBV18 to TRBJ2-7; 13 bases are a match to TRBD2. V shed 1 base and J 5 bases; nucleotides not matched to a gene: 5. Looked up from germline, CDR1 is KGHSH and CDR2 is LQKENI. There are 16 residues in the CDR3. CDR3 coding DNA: TGTGCCAGCTCACCACGCGGGACTAGCGGGAACCACGAGCAGTACTTC. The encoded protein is CASSPRGTSGNHEQYF.

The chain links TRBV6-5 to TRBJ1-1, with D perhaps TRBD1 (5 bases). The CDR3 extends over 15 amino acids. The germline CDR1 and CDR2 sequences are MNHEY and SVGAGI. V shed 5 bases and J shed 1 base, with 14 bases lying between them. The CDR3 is CASSPTLTANTEAFF. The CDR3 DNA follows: TGTGCCAGCAGTCCTACCCTGACAGCGAACACTGAAGCTTTCTTT.

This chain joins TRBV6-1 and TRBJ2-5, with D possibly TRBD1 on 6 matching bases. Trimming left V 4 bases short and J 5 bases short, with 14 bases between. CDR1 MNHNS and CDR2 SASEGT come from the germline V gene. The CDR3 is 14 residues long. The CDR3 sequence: CASSATGGRETQYF. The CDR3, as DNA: TGTGCCAGCAGTGCGACAGGAGGTCGGGAGACCCAGTACTTC.

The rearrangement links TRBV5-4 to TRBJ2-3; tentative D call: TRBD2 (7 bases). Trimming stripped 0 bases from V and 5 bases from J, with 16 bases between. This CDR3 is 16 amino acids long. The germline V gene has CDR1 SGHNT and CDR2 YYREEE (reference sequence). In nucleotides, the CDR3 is TGTGCCAGCAGCTTGGGAGGGGGGGGGTGGGGAGATACGCAGTATTTT. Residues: CASSLGGGGWGDTQYF.